These T cell receptor beta chains were read from a single sample in a study of T-cell reconstitution after alpha-beta-depleted transplantation in children. One entry per CDR3 protein results from TCRdb running MiXCR on the PCR reads. This table holds 200,000 to 250,000 distinct CDR3 sequences, 8.5% to 10% found once. The specimen was PBMCs from the stem cell graft donor, collected from the stem cell graft. Receptors were obtained from a human donor who donated a stem cell graft to a child with acute lymphoblastic leukemia. Each CDR3 is given with its conserved first and last residue. The order of the fields is J gene, clone size, V gene, D gene, CDR3 protein, CDR3 DNA. D genes are given only for firm matches. For some rows the clone size is stated as once, few or many, or as a class when expanded; others skip it.

j_call: TRBJ2-7; clone_size: few; v_call: TRBV20-1; d_call: TRBD2; cdr3_aa: CSARLADYEQYF; cdr3_nt: TGCAGTGCTAGACTAGCGGACTACGAGCAGTACTTC
j_call: TRBJ2-5; clone_size: .; v_call: TRBV7-2; d_call: .; cdr3_aa: CASSFVGHETQYF; cdr3_nt: TGTGCCAGCAGCTTTGTAGGGCACGAGACCCAGTACTTC
j_call: TRBJ2-7; clone_size: many; v_call: TRBV10-3; d_call: .; cdr3_aa: CAISEQGVSHEQYF; cdr3_nt: TGTGCCATCAGTGAACAGGGAGTCTCCCACGAGCAGTACTTC
j_call: TRBJ1-2; clone_size: .; v_call: TRBV20-1; d_call: .; cdr3_aa: CSARDRGVSYTF; cdr3_nt: TGCAGTGCTAGAGATCGGGGGGTTAGCTACACCTTC
j_call: TRBJ1-4; clone_size: .; v_call: TRBV5-1; d_call: TRBD1; cdr3_aa: CASSLEQGRNEKLFF; cdr3_nt: TGCGCCAGCAGCTTGGAACAGGGGAGGAATGAAAAACTGTTTTTT
j_call: TRBJ1-2; clone_size: few; v_call: TRBV29-1; d_call: .; cdr3_aa: CSVWTVSYGYTF; cdr3_nt: TGCAGCGTCTGGACAGTTAGCTATGGCTACACCTTC
j_call: TRBJ2-5; clone_size: .; v_call: TRBV5-1; d_call: TRBD1; cdr3_aa: CASSFSGQIKETQYF; cdr3_nt: TGCGCCAGCAGCTTTTCGGGACAGATTAAAGAGACCCAGTACTTC
j_call: TRBJ2-7; clone_size: many; v_call: TRBV20-1; d_call: .; cdr3_aa: CSASFPEQYF; cdr3_nt: TGCAGTGCTAGTTTCCCCGAGCAGTACTTC
j_call: TRBJ1-2; clone_size: many; v_call: TRBV2; d_call: .; cdr3_aa: CASSEVGAQGEYGYTF; cdr3_nt: TGTGCCAGCAGTGAAGTCGGTGCACAGGGTGAATATGGCTACACCTTC
j_call: TRBJ1-6; clone_size: .; v_call: TRBV12-3/TRBV12-4; d_call: TRBD1; cdr3_aa: CASKTRGSYNSPLHF; cdr3_nt: TGTGCCAGCAAAACCAGGGGGTCCTATAATTCACCCCTCCACTTT
j_call: TRBJ1-1; clone_size: many; v_call: TRBV9; d_call: TRBD1; cdr3_aa: CASRPGTGALGAFF; cdr3_nt: TGTGCCAGCAGGCCCGGGACAGGGGCTTTGGGGGCTTTCTTT
j_call: TRBJ2-7; clone_size: few; v_call: TRBV5-6; d_call: .; cdr3_aa: CASSLKVRGLESYEQYF; cdr3_nt: TGTGCCAGCAGCTTGAAGGTTCGGGGGCTTGAGTCCTACGAGCAGTACTTC
j_call: TRBJ1-4; clone_size: few; v_call: TRBV12-3/TRBV12-4; d_call: .; cdr3_aa: CASSLGPFAVPPKGKNEKLFF; cdr3_nt: TGTGCCAGCAGTTTAGGCCCTTTCGCGGTCCCACCTAAAGGGAAGAATGAAAAACTGTTTTTT
j_call: TRBJ1-1; clone_size: .; v_call: TRBV27; d_call: .; cdr3_aa: CASSLTSGEAFF; cdr3_nt: TGTGCCAGCAGTTTAACGAGTGGTGAAGCTTTCTTT
j_call: TRBJ1-1; clone_size: few; v_call: TRBV5-6; d_call: .; cdr3_aa: CASSLGPPGTMNTEAFF; cdr3_nt: TGTGCCAGCAGCTTGGGCCCCCCGGGGACCATGAACACTGAAGCTTTCTTT
j_call: TRBJ2-3; clone_size: .; v_call: TRBV20-1; d_call: TRBD2; cdr3_aa: CSARDTGGGATVTDTQYF; cdr3_nt: TGCAGTGCTAGAGATACTGGCGGGGGGGCTACCGTCACAGATACGCAGTATTTT
j_call: TRBJ2-5; clone_size: many; v_call: TRBV7-9; d_call: .; cdr3_aa: CASSFRVETQYF; cdr3_nt: TGTGCCAGCAGCTTCCGGGTTGAGACCCAGTACTTC
j_call: TRBJ1-6; clone_size: .; v_call: TRBV12-3/TRBV12-4; d_call: TRBD1; cdr3_aa: CASSLGPQDRGNSPLHF; cdr3_nt: TGTGCCAGCAGTTTAGGCCCCCAGGACAGGGGCAATTCACCCCTCCACTTT
j_call: TRBJ2-7; clone_size: few; v_call: TRBV7-9; d_call: .; cdr3_aa: CASSPGDYEQYF; cdr3_nt: TGTGCCAGCAGCCCGGGGGACTACGAGCAGTACTTC
j_call: TRBJ1-5; clone_size: .; v_call: TRBV10-3; d_call: .; cdr3_aa: CAISAPGGNQPQHF; cdr3_nt: TGTGCCATCAGTGCCCCAGGTGGGAATCAGCCCCAGCATTTT
j_call: TRBJ1-2; clone_size: .; v_call: TRBV10-2; d_call: .; cdr3_aa: CASSNADLRRPYGYTF; cdr3_nt: TGCGCCAGCAGTAACGCGGACTTGCGGAGACCCTATGGCTACACCTTC
j_call: TRBJ2-5; clone_size: many; v_call: TRBV6-5; d_call: TRBD1; cdr3_aa: CASSYGQGQGQETQYF; cdr3_nt: TGTGCCAGCAGTTACGGACAGGGGCAGGGCCAAGAGACCCAGTACTTC
j_call: TRBJ2-1; clone_size: few; v_call: TRBV10-1; d_call: .; cdr3_aa: CASSEPGMGLSGNEQFF; cdr3_nt: TGCGCCAGCAGTGAGCCGGGCATGGGGTTATCGGGCAATGAGCAGTTCTTC
j_call: TRBJ2-1; clone_size: .; v_call: TRBV30; d_call: TRBD1; cdr3_aa: CAWRVRDRDNEQFF; cdr3_nt: TGTGCCTGGAGGGTGAGGGACAGGGACAATGAGCAGTTCTTC
j_call: TRBJ1-5; clone_size: few; v_call: TRBV3-1; d_call: .; cdr3_aa: CASSQEAGGQPQHF; cdr3_nt: TGTGCCAGCAGCCAAGAGGCGGGAGGGCAGCCCCAGCATTTT
j_call: TRBJ1-5; clone_size: many; v_call: TRBV12-3/TRBV12-4; d_call: TRBD1; cdr3_aa: CASRLGTGDQPQHF; cdr3_nt: TGTGCCAGCAGGCTTGGGACAGGGGACCAGCCCCAGCATTTT
j_call: TRBJ1-2; clone_size: .; v_call: TRBV7-8; d_call: TRBD1; cdr3_aa: CASSLDPSDRAGYTF; cdr3_nt: TGTGCCAGCAGCTTAGACCCGTCGGACAGGGCTGGCTACACCTTC
j_call: TRBJ1-6; clone_size: .; v_call: TRBV4-3; d_call: TRBD1; cdr3_aa: CASSQSGTGYSPLHF; cdr3_nt: TGCGCCAGCAGCCAGAGCGGGACAGGGTATTCACCCCTCCACTTT
j_call: TRBJ1-5; clone_size: many; v_call: TRBV6-5; d_call: .; cdr3_aa: CASSYLSNQPQHF; cdr3_nt: TGTGCCAGCAGTTACCTTAGCAATCAGCCCCAGCATTTT